The rows below give T cell receptor beta chains drawn from one sample of a study of blood T cell repertoires in COVID-19. Using immunoSEQ multiplex PCR, the repertoire was profiled, and TCRdb retains in-frame clones only, with some absent. The sample records 65,000 to 95,000 clones, over 65% being singletons. Input material: peripheral blood. The receptors were sampled from a middle-aged man with active or convalescent COVID-19. CDR3s include the opening cysteine and the closing phenylalanine or tryptophan. A D gene is named only where the DNA matches it firmly. The listing skips clone size in some rows; elsewhere it reads once, few, many or a size class.

j_call clone_size d_call v_call cdr3_nt cdr3_aa
TRBJ2-1 - TRBD2 TRBV3-1/TRBV3-2 TGTGCCAGCAGCCAAGTAGGGGCTTTGGAAGCGGGGGGGTACAATGAGCAGTTCTTC CASSQVGALEAGGYNEQFF
TRBJ2-1 - - TRBV27 TGTGCCAGCAGTCTTGCGGGGACGGGGTACAATGAGCAGTTCTTC CASSLAGTGYNEQFF
TRBJ2-1 once - TRBV27 TGTGCCAGCAGACCCCCAGTCTACAATGAGCAGTTCTTC CASRPPVYNEQFF
TRBJ1-1 - - TRBV13 TGTGCCAGCAGCTTAGGCCCGGGGAACACTGAAGCTTTCTTT CASSLGPGNTEAFF
TRBJ2-2 - - TRBV10-3 TGTGCCATCAGTGAAACCGCACAGGTTGGGGAGCTGTTTTTT CAISETAQVGELFF
TRBJ1-1 - - TRBV19 TGTGCCAGTAGTATAAGCCCCGGGGAAGAAGCTTTCTTT CASSISPGEEAFF
TRBJ2-2 few - TRBV3-1/TRBV3-2 TGTGCCAGCAGCCCCCACGGCGGGGATCCCGGGGAGCTGTTTTTT CASSPHGGDPGELFF
TRBJ1-2 - TRBD1 TRBV11-2 TGTGCCAGCAGCTTAGACGCAGCACAGGGGATGGGCTACACCTTC CASSLDAAQGMGYTF
TRBJ2-3 - - TRBV6-1 TGTGCCAGCAGTGAATGGGCGGGTGTAAAGTACGCAGATACGCAGTATTTT CASSEWAGVKYADTQYF
TRBJ2-7 - - TRBV9 TGTGCCAGCAGCACCTCCAATAACTACGGAGAGCAGTACTTC CASSTSNNYGEQYF
TRBJ2-5 - - TRBV18 TGTGCCAGCTCACCACCCTCACAGGTTGAGACCCAGTACTTC CASSPPSQVETQYF
TRBJ1-4 - - TRBV6-1 TGTGCTACCAGTCAGGGTCCTGCAACTAATGAAAAACTGTTTTTT CATSQGPATNEKLFF
TRBJ2-4 - - TRBV27 TGTGCCAGCAGCTCGAAAAACATTCAGTACTTC CASSSKNIQYF
TRBJ2-3 few TRBD2 TRBV9 TGTGCCAGCAGCGTATTCCGAGCGGGGGGACCTAGTAGCACAGATACGCAGTATTTT CASSVFRAGGPSSTDTQYF
TRBJ2-2 - TRBD1 TRBV7-2 TGTGCCAGCAGCCCTGCCCGGGACAGGGGGCTTGCCGGGGAGCTGTTTTTT CASSPARDRGLAGELFF
TRBJ1-2 - TRBD1 TRBV2 TGTGCCAGCACGGACAGGGCCTATGGCTACACCTTC CASTDRAYGYTF
TRBJ2-3 - - TRBV21-1 TGTGCCAGCAGCTCTGGACTAGCGGGGCACCTTCAGTATTTT CASSSGLAGHLQYF
TRBJ1-6 - TRBD1 TRBV7-8 TGTGCCAGCAGCCCAGGGACAGATAATTCACCCCTCCACTTT CASSPGTDNSPLHF
TRBJ2-2 - - TRBV19 TGTGCCAGTAGGGGCAGGACGAACACCGGGGAGCTGTTTTTT CASRGRTNTGELFF
TRBJ1-1 - - TRBV14 TGTGCCAGCAGCGAGACGGGGAATGAAGCTTTCTTT CASSETGNEAFF
TRBJ2-5 - TRBD1 TRBV19 TGTGCCAGTAGTTCCACAGGGGGCCGAGGAGAGACCCAGTACTTC CASSSTGGRGETQYF
TRBJ2-1 - - TRBV7-2 TGTGCCAGCAGCTTAGCGGGGGGGCCATATGAGCAGTTCTTC CASSLAGGPYEQFF
TRBJ2-1 - - TRBV6-5 TGTGCCAGCAGAACAACGAATGAGCAGTTCTTC CASRTTNEQFF
TRBJ1-5 few - TRBV5-6 TGTGCCAGCAGCTTGCACGGACAGCCAACTGGGAAGCCCCAGCATTTT CASSLHGQPTGKPQHF
TRBJ1-2 - - TRBV4-3 TGCGCCAGCAGCCAAGATCCGCGGGGCTATGGCTACACCTTC CASSQDPRGYGYTF
TRBJ1-1 - - TRBV18 TGTGCCAGCTCACCATCTTGGGGGCGGGACACTGAAGCTTTCTTT CASSPSWGRDTEAFF
TRBJ2-1 - - TRBV29-1 TGCAGCGTTGTGTTCCTTCGGCTAGATCACAATGAGCAGTTCTTC CSVVFLRLDHNEQFF
TRBJ1-3 - - TRBV7-2 TGTGCCAGCAGCTCGACAGGTTACTCTGGAAACACCATATATTTT CASSSTGYSGNTIYF
TRBJ1-3 - - TRBV7-3 TGTGCCAGCAGCTCCGGGGACACCATATATTTT CASSSGDTIYF
TRBJ1-2 - - TRBV19 TGTGCCAGTAGTACGACACAGGATGGCTACACCTTC CASSTTQDGYTF
TRBJ2-7 - - TRBV7-2 TGTGCCAGCAGCTTAGCGGGGCAGGGAAGCTACGAGCAGTACTTC CASSLAGQGSYEQYF
TRBJ2-7 - TRBD1 TRBV5-1 TGCGCCAGCAGCCGCAATCAGGGGGCTCAGGGGGAGCAGTACTTC CASSRNQGAQGEQYF